These 25 T cell receptor beta chains share one sample of origin, sequenced in a study of CD8 T cells in ankylosing spondylitis. TCRdb ran MiXCR on the 5' RACE reads and lists one entry per CDR3 protein. This sample carries about 42,000 distinct CDR3 sequences, more than 3% of them seen once, and the ten largest clones take over 3%. What was sequenced was blood, either unsorted or a sorted T cell fraction (not recorded which). Receptors were obtained from a female donor with ankylosing spondylitis or in good health (not recorded which).

In this sample, this clonotype is medium-sized. The J gene is TRBJ2-4, the V gene TRBV9; 11 nucleotides line up with TRBD1. Germline V gives CDR1 SGDLS, CDR2 YYNGEE. This CDR3 region has 18 residues. Losses at the gene ends were 4 bases for V and 8 bases for J; bases not matched to a gene: 17. CDR3 sequence: CASSPQPGTGGVRDIQYF. The DNA for the CDR3 is TGTGCCAGCAGCCCTCAACCCGGGACAGGGGGAGTAAGAGACATTCAGTACTTC.

This clonotype rates as medium-sized (0.01 to 0.1%). The chain is built from TRBV9 and TRBJ2-2; TRBD1 agrees at 8 bases. V gave up 0 bases and J gave up 6 bases; unmatched junction bases: 4. Germline values: CDR1 SGDLS, CDR2 YYNGEE. This CDR3 region has 15 residues. The DNA for the CDR3 is TGTGCCAGCAGCGTAGCCCGGGGACAGGCCGGGGAGCTGTTTTTT. This translates into CASSVARGQAGELFF. The whole variable domain, remainder taken from reference TRBV9 and TRBJ2-2, is DSGVTQTPKHLITATGQRVTLRCSPRSGDLSVYWYQQSLDQGLQFLIQYYNGEERAKGNILERFSAQQFPDLHSELNLSSLELGDSALYFCASSVARGQAGELFFGEGSRLTVL.

This clonotype was seen at least ten times. This chain's CDR3 is CASSATSNYEQYF. The CDR3 DNA is TGTGCCAGCAGCGCGACTAGTAACTACGAGCAGTACTTC. This chain links TRBV9 with TRBJ2-7; tentatively, D is TRBD2 (6 bases). CDR1 is SGDLS and CDR2 is YYNGEE in the germline V gene. V was pared by 3 bases and J by 3 bases, with 10 bases between. The CDR3 spans 13 residues.

This clonotype has ten or more counts. The V call is TRBV9, the J call TRBJ2-1; 7 nucleotides match TRBD2. Germline loops: CDR1 SGDLS, CDR2 YYNGEE. The V and J ends lost 0 bases and 0 bases, in that order; junction bases with no gene match: 12. The CDR3 has 19 residues. As DNA, the CDR3 is TGTGCCAGCAGCGTAGGGTGGGGGAGGGGCACCCGCTCCTACAATGAGCAGTTCTTC. Protein sequence: CASSVGWGRGTRSYNEQFF. Drawing the rest from reference TRBV9 and TRBJ2-1, the complete variable domain is DSGVTQTPKHLITATGQRVTLRCSPRSGDLSVYWYQQSLDQGLQFLIQYYNGEERAKGNILERFSAQQFPDLHSELNLSSLELGDSALYFCASSVGWGRGTRSYNEQFFGPGTRLTVL.

The sample holds many counts of this clonotype. This chain's CDR3 is CASSLTTGGASDTQYF. The CDR3 bases are TGTGCCAGCAGCCTAACCACAGGGGGCGCTTCGGATACGCAGTATTTT. The rearrangement uses TRBV9 and TRBJ2-3; the match to TRBD1 covers 9 bases. Trimming at V came to 4 bases and at J to 6 bases, leaving 12 bases not matched to a gene. Germline V gene lookup returns CDR1 SGDLS and CDR2 YYNGEE. The length of the CDR3 is 16 residues. Based on the CDR3 plus reference TRBV9 and TRBJ2-3, the full variable domain is DSGVTQTPKHLITATGQRVTLRCSPRSGDLSVYWYQQSLDQGLQFLIQYYNGEERAKGNILERFSAQQFPDLHSELNLSSLELGDSALYFCASSLTTGGASDTQYFGPGTRLTVL.

This clonotype was counted ten times or more. In nucleotides, the CDR3 is TGTGCCAGCAGCCCTAGGTCGGGTACCGATAATTCACCCCTCCACTTT. This encodes CASSPRSGTDNSPLHF. This chain links TRBV9 with TRBJ1-6; no firm D call. CDR1 is SGDLS, CDR2 YYNGEE, per germline. V lost 4 bases to trimming and J lost 5 bases, with 16 bases between them. This CDR3 is built from 16 residues.

The chain combines TRBV9 with TRBJ2-1; 8 bases map to TRBD1. This CDR3 is built from 13 residues. Germline trimming cut 4 bases from V and 6 bases from J; bases unmatched to any gene: 3. In germline, CDR1 is SGDLS, CDR2 YYNGEE. CDR3 bases: TGTGCCAGCAGCCTCACAGGGGGCAATGAGCAGTTCTTC. Its protein product is CASSLTGGNEQFF.

The table lists this clonotype with many counts. This rearrangement joins TRBV9 to TRBJ1-2; 10 nucleotides agree with TRBD1. The CDR3 runs 16 residues. CDR1 is SGDLS and CDR2 is YYNGEE in the germline V gene. The J segment lost 1 base and the V segment lost 0 bases, leaving 3 bases of the junction unmatched. The CDR3 bases are TGTGCCAGCAGCGTAGGGCGGGACAGGGGTAACTATGGCTACACCTTC. Its protein product is CASSVGRDRGNYGYTF.

V and J are TRBV9 and TRBJ2-3, with 8 bases aligning to TRBD2. Per the germline V gene, CDR1 is SGDLS and CDR2 is YYNGEE. The CDR3 spans 13 residues. The trim removed 6 bases at V and 6 bases at J, leaving 6 bases unmatched. CDR3: CASNSGGLDTQYF. In nucleotides, the CDR3 is TGTGCCAGCAACTCGGGGGGGCTGGATACGCAGTATTTT. The full variable domain, its missing parts supplied by reference TRBV9 and TRBJ2-3, is DSGVTQTPKHLITATGQRVTLRCSPRSGDLSVYWYQQSLDQGLQFLIQYYNGEERAKGNILERFSAQQFPDLHSELNLSSLELGDSALYFCASNSGGLDTQYFGPGTRLTVL.

This clonotype appeared many times. V usage is TRBV9 and J usage is TRBJ2-5, with TRBD2 identical over 15 bases. The CDR3 has 17 residues. The germline CDR1 and CDR2 sequences are SGDLS and YYNGEE. Losses at the gene ends were 2 bases for V and 2 bases for J; bases not matched to a gene: 4. The CDR3 nucleotides read TGTGCCAGCAGCGTGGGACTAGCGGGGGGAGATCAAGAGACCCAGTACTTC. This translates into CASSVGLAGGDQETQYF.

This clonotype was detected ten times or more. The genes are TRBV9 and TRBJ2-3; 9 bases fit TRBD2. The junction had 9 bases not matched to a gene; V was cut back by 0 bases and J by 1 base. The CDR3 is 18 amino acids. Germline loops: CDR1 SGDLS, CDR2 YYNGEE. The CDR3 DNA reads as TGTGCCAGCAGCGTAGCTGCGGGGGGGCCGGTGGGCACAGATACGCAGTATTTT. It yields the protein CASSVAAGGPVGTDTQYF. Full variable domain (remainder filled in from reference TRBV9 and TRBJ2-3): DSGVTQTPKHLITATGQRVTLRCSPRSGDLSVYWYQQSLDQGLQFLIQYYNGEERAKGNILERFSAQQFPDLHSELNLSSLELGDSALYFCASSVAAGGPVGTDTQYFGPGTRLTVL.

This clonotype has a count of ten or more. V usage is TRBV9 and J usage is TRBJ1-6; possibly TRBD1 for D (5 bases). The CDR3 covers 15 residues. V gave up 0 bases and J gave up 10 bases, with 14 bases separating them. Germline CDR1 reads SGDLS; CDR2 reads YYNGEE. CDR3 in amino acids: CASSVDGGSLSPLHF. The CDR3 DNA sequence: TGTGCCAGCAGCGTAGATGGGGGGTCACTGTCACCCCTCCACTTT.

This clonotype has at least ten counts. The chain couples TRBV9 to TRBJ1-2, with D perhaps matching TRBD1 (6 bases). The length of the CDR3 is 16 residues. V lost 0 bases, J lost 8 bases, and 20 bases lay in between. Germline V gene lookup returns CDR1 SGDLS and CDR2 YYNGEE. CDR3 coding DNA: TGTGCCAGCAGCGTAGCTCCGGGACAAGGTGGGGTCGGCTACACCTTC. Translating it yields CASSVAPGQGGVGYTF.

This clonotype was recorded a few times. The genes are TRBV9 and TRBJ2-3; 13 nucleotides agree with TRBD2. The J segment lost 3 bases and the V segment lost 5 bases, leaving 12 bases of the junction unmatched. The germline gives CDR1 SGDLS, CDR2 YYNGEE. This CDR3 spans 18 amino acids. CDR3 in amino acids: CASSSTSGGARSTDTQYF. CDR3 nucleotides: TGTGCCAGCAGTTCTACTAGCGGGGGGGCACGATCAACAGATACGCAGTATTTT.

This clonotype was detected many times. The chain links TRBV9 to TRBJ2-7; D tentatively reads TRBD1 or TRBD2 (5 bases each). The V gene's germline CDR1 is SGDLS and CDR2 YYNGEE. Trimming shortened V by 2 bases and J by 5 bases, and 17 bases separated the two germline ends. The CDR3 runs 15 residues. CDR3 protein: CASSVRDGHLHEQYF. CDR3 nucleotide sequence: TGTGCCAGCAGCGTCCGGGACGGCCACCTCCACGAGCAGTACTTC.

This clonotype showed up many times. V usage is TRBV9 and J usage is TRBJ1-3, with a possible D match to TRBD1 (6 bases). The V end was cut by 0 bases, the J end by 0 bases, with 13 bases between. The CDR3 runs to 17 residues. Germline loops: CDR1 SGDLS, CDR2 YYNGEE. Written as DNA, the CDR3 is TGTGCCAGCAGCGTAGCGGGAACAGGGCCCTCTGGAAACACCATATATTTT. Its protein product is CASSVAGTGPSGNTIYF. Supplemented by reference TRBV9 and TRBJ1-3, the full variable domain reads DSGVTQTPKHLITATGQRVTLRCSPRSGDLSVYWYQQSLDQGLQFLIQYYNGEERAKGNILERFSAQQFPDLHSELNLSSLELGDSALYFCASSVAGTGPSGNTIYFGEGSWLTVV.

This clonotype was found a few times. The V call is TRBV9, the J call TRBJ2-3; D unresolved. The CDR3 contains 16 residues. The V end was cut by 1 base, the J end by 6 bases, with 18 bases between. The germline V gene has CDR1 SGDLS and CDR2 YYNGEE. Here the CDR3 reads CASSVSTRSRLDTQYF. The CDR3 DNA follows: TGTGCCAGCAGCGTAAGTACCCGGTCTAGATTGGATACGCAGTATTTT.

This clonotype was observed at least ten times. The chain employs TRBV9 and TRBJ1-5, with a weak D call TRBD1 (5 bases). The V gene's germline CDR1 is SGDLS and CDR2 YYNGEE. Trimming left V 1 base short and J 7 bases short, with 12 bases between. The CDR3 extends over 14 amino acids. CDR3 region: CASSVRGEEQPQHF. The CDR3 nucleotides read TGTGCCAGCAGCGTAAGGGGCGAGGAACAGCCCCAGCATTTT.

This clonotype was recorded many times. The chain is built from TRBV9 and TRBJ1-4; 7 bases are shared with TRBD1. This CDR3 comprises 14 residues. Trimming cost V 4 bases and J 5 bases; bases outside gene matches: 5. Germline CDR1 reads SGDLS; CDR2 reads YYNGEE. The CDR3 loop reads CASSRGQTNEKLFF. The CDR3 DNA is TGTGCCAGCAGCAGGGGACAGACAAATGAAAAACTGTTTTTT.

This clonotype was seen many times. The chain carries TRBV9 and TRBJ2-1; TRBD2 agrees at 8 bases. Germline V lookup: CDR1 SGDLS, CDR2 YYNGEE. The length of the CDR3 is 15 residues. Losses at the gene ends were 0 bases for V and 9 bases for J; bases not matched to a gene: 8. Here the CDR3 reads CASSVARGGFSEQFF. The CDR3 DNA reads TGTGCCAGCAGCGTAGCCCGGGGGGGCTTCAGTGAGCAGTTCTTC.

This clonotype was seen repeatedly, ten times or more. The genes are TRBV7-6 and TRBJ1-6; 8 bases agree with TRBD1. J was trimmed by 4 bases and V by 1 base; bases with no gene match: 3. This CDR3 has 16 residues. Looked up from germline, CDR1 is SGHVS and CDR2 is FNYEAQ. CDR3 in DNA: TGTGCCAGCAGCTTAGGGGGACAGGAATATAATTCACCCCTCCACTTT. It specifies CASSLGGQEYNSPLHF.

This clonotype has ten or more counts. This chain joins TRBV9 and TRBJ2-1; 9 bases map to TRBD2. V shed 0 bases, J shed 4 bases, and the junction held 5 bases outside the gene matches. There are 16 residues in the CDR3. Germline CDR1 SGDLS, CDR2 YYNGEE. CDR3 in DNA: TGTGCCAGCAGCGTAGACGATAGCGGGGGTTACAATGAGCAGTTCTTC. It specifies CASSVDDSGGYNEQFF.

This clonotype was counted many times. V usage is TRBV9 and J usage is TRBJ2-3, with TRBD2 identical over 11 bases. Trimming at V came to 4 bases and at J to 7 bases, leaving 8 bases not matched to a gene. Germline CDR1 and CDR2: SGDLS and YYNGEE. The CDR3 has 15 amino acids. The CDR3 region is CASSPTSGGMNTQYF. The CDR3 bases are TGTGCCAGCAGCCCTACTAGCGGGGGCATGAATACGCAGTATTTT.

This clonotype was counted many times. This chain connects TRBV9 to TRBJ1-4; D ambiguous. Trimming left V 0 bases short and J 5 bases short, with 5 bases between. Per germline, CDR1 SGDLS and CDR2 YYNGEE. The length of the CDR3 is 13 residues. The CDR3 spells CASSVEGNEKLFF. For the CDR3, the DNA is TGTGCCAGCAGCGTAGAAGGGAATGAAAAACTGTTTTTT. The entire variable domain, with the rest obtained from reference TRBV9 and TRBJ1-4, is as follows: DSGVTQTPKHLITATGQRVTLRCSPRSGDLSVYWYQQSLDQGLQFLIQYYNGEERAKGNILERFSAQQFPDLHSELNLSSLELGDSALYFCASSVEGNEKLFFGSGTQLSVL.

Ten or more counts support this clonotype. V usage is TRBV9 and J usage is TRBJ1-6, with D unclear. Per germline, CDR1 SGDLS and CDR2 YYNGEE. This CDR3 is built from 15 residues. The germline V and J ends were trimmed by 6 bases and 8 bases, with 18 bases remaining between them. CDR3 in amino acids: CASTTSPDGYSPLHF. CDR3 nucleotides: TGTGCCAGCACCACCTCGCCCGACGGCTATTCACCCCTCCACTTT. The variable domain in full, with the rest retrieved from reference TRBV9 and TRBJ1-6, is DSGVTQTPKHLITATGQRVTLRCSPRSGDLSVYWYQQSLDQGLQFLIQYYNGEERAKGNILERFSAQQFPDLHSELNLSSLELGDSALYFCASTTSPDGYSPLHFGNGTRLTVT.